This TCR beta chain was obtained from a study of early stage breast cancer tumors. Study information: The ER+/PR+/HER2- tumors included 7 or 8 ductal and four lobular carcinomas.

Germline CDR1 and CDR2: SGHTA and FQGTGA. The V gene end was trimmed by 3 bases and the J gene end by 1 base; junction bases not matched to a gene: 5. This CDR3 is built from 17 residues. Assay: immunoSEQ multiplex PCR; the TCRdb copy retains only in-frame clones and omits some. The sample comprises more than 8,500 clones, 66% of which are singletons, and over 6% rests with the top ten. Each tumor contributed about 19-55 mg of diced tissue. Study-level points and caveats: Most shared enriched TCRB sequences were commonly generated ones. In about 90% of the 16 patients, blood comparison separated tumor from normal breast.

Note on this clone: The antigen is not known.

This sequence was found in a person aged 45-65 years with breast cancer. Sequences were obtained from breast tumor tissue. The V and J genes are TRBV7-3 and TRBJ2-3; 12 bases fit TRBD2. CDR3 region: CASSFWTSGAGTDTQYF. As DNA, the CDR3 is TGTGCCAGCAGCTTTTGGACTAGCGGGGCTGGCACAGATACGCAGTATTTT.